This record covers a single TCR beta chain. This clone's antigen is unknown. Base qualities are not at hand, and no much larger clone is one base apart. The trial excluded patients who had a history of autoimmune disease or were on systemic immunosuppression. Peripheral blood for TCR sequencing was collected from all dose cohorts at baseline, on cycle 4 day 1, and on cycle 7 day 1. Samples came from an open-label, multicenter, first-in-human phase I dose-escalation trial of ivuxolimab. Adults with locally advanced or metastatic melanoma, renal cell, hepatocellular, or head and neck squamous cell carcinoma were enrolled in the trial. Before TCR sequencing, CD4+ T cells and CD8+ T cells were sorted from peripheral blood as separate populations. These data belong to a study of OX40 agonist ivuxolimab in advanced cancers. With respect to the entire study: Ivuxolimab was an agonistic, fully human IgG2 monoclonal antibody directed against OX40 (CD134), a costimulatory receptor. Intravenous ivuxolimab was administered to patients every 2 weeks at six dose levels: 0.01, 0.1, 0.3, 1.5, 3 and 10 mg/kg. Of the approximately 50 dose-escalation patients, hepatocellular carcinoma was present in about 19, melanoma in approximately 15, renal cell carcinoma in 9 and head and neck cancer in 9. In the dose-escalation cohort, 75% to 85% of patients were male, and the mean age was 60 years with a range of roughly 20 to 80. Prior anti-PD-1, anti-PD-L1 or anti-CTLA-4 therapy was permitted, and approximately 42% of dose-escalation patients had received checkpoint inhibitors. Partial responses occurred in three dose-escalation patients, of whom one had hepatocellular carcinoma and two had cutaneous melanoma. Peripheral TCRbeta sequencing was intended to test whether TCR sequence diversity was altered and clonal T-cell expansion was caused by ivuxolimab. The paper covers the monotherapy dose-escalation part of the phase I ivuxolimab trial, which included N of about 50 patients.

Points the paper makes about the study in general: In the 0.1-3.0 mg/kg groups, partial responders were among the patients with the lowest normalized peripheral clonal expansion, particularly in CD8+ T cells. Low levels of normalized T-cell clonal expansion were also shown by some nonresponding patients. On average, CD8+ T cells showed more expanded clones than CD4+ T cells after ivuxolimab. Clonal expansion of both CD4+ and CD8+ blood T cells was observed from baseline to week 6 at doses 0.1 to 3.0 mg/kg. The antigen specificity of the peripheral T cells that underwent clonal expansion was not determined.

V sheds 3 bases and J sheds 1 base, leaving 9 bases between their ends. The cysteine opens and the phenylalanine closes a CDR3 of 14 amino acids. Only the CDR3 part of the read is kept: 42 bases, read in frame from the first base. CDR1 and CDR2 are drawn from the germline V gene: ENHRY, SYGVKD. Genomic DNA was extracted from sorted cells for sequencing of the TCRbeta CDR3 region. The immunoSEQ Assay was used for sequencing of TCRbeta CDR3 regions. TCRdb retrieved this table from immuneACCESS and kept in-frame rearrangements only. Not all clones are present; in checked studies, unresolved V genes account for under half, and no reason is known for the remainder. The sample table lists around 72,000 clones, more than 75% of them with a count of one. The top ten hold 0.4% to 0.5% of the sample.

The clonotype comes from an adult with an advanced solid tumor such as melanoma, head and neck, liver or kidney cancer. The source material was CD4+ or CD8+ T cells sorted from blood, sampled in a trial of the OX40 agonist ivuxolimab. The receptor chain draws on TRBV10-3 and TRBJ1-1; the best D guess is TRBD1, with 6 bases matching. The nucleotide sequence reads TGTGCCATCAGTGAACAGGGAAGGAACACTGAAGCTTTCTTT. Its protein product is CAISEQGRNTEAFF.